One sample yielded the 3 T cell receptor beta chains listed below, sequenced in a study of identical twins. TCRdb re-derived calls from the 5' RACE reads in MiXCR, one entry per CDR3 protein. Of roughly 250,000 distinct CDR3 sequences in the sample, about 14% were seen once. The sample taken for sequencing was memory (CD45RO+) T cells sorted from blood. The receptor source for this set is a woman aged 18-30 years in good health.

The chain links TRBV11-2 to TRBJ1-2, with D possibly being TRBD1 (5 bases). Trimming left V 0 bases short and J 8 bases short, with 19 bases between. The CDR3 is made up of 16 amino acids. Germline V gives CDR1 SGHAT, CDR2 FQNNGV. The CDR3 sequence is CASSLDLNSREEGYTF. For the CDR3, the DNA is TGTGCCAGCAGCTTAGATCTAAATAGCAGGGAAGAGGGCTACACCTTC.

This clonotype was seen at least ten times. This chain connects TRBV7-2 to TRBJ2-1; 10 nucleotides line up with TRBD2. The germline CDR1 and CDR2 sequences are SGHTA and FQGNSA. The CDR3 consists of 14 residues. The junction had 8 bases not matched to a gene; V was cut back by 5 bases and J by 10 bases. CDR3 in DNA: TGTGCCAGCAGCCCGAGCGGGAGGGCGGGAGAGCAGTTCTTC. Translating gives CASSPSGRAGEQFF.

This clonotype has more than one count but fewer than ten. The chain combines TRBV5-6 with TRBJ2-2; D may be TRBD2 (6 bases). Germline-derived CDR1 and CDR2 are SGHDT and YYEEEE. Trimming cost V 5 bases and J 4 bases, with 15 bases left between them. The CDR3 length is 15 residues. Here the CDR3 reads CASSWTIWGTGELFF. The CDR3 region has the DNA TGTGCCAGCAGTTGGACTATTTGGGGCACCGGGGAGCTGTTTTTT.